These T cell receptor beta chains were read from a single sample in a study of beta chain features in type 1 diabetes. Generated by immunoSEQ multiplex PCR, the TCRdb table keeps only in-frame clones and is missing some. In the table there are around 56,000 clones, roughly 50% of which are singletons. Sequenced material: Tregs from blood. The receptors were gathered from a woman between 35 and 50 years old with type 1 diabetes. Both conserved end residues are part of each CDR3. Fields, in order: CDR3 protein, V gene, J gene.

CDR3aa: CASLRLAGNEQFF; v_gene: TRBV6-1; j_gene: TRBJ2-1
CDR3aa: CASSPGSTLETQYF; v_gene: TRBV7-3; j_gene: TRBJ2-5
CDR3aa: CASRPTGVTEAFF; v_gene: TRBV7-9; j_gene: TRBJ1-1
CDR3aa: CASSIRGTGRRTEAFF; v_gene: TRBV19; j_gene: TRBJ1-1
CDR3aa: CASSRIQGPYEQYF; v_gene: TRBV7-3; j_gene: TRBJ2-7
CDR3aa: CASSKEGPEAFF; v_gene: TRBV5-1; j_gene: TRBJ1-1
CDR3aa: CASSESGNYGYTF; v_gene: TRBV25-1; j_gene: TRBJ1-2
CDR3aa: CASSFGWVQKLFF; v_gene: TRBV7-9; j_gene: TRBJ1-4
CDR3aa: CASSPGTVDGKPQHF; v_gene: TRBV28; j_gene: TRBJ1-5
CDR3aa: CASSEGTGGGGYTF; v_gene: TRBV9; j_gene: TRBJ1-2
CDR3aa: CASSLGPGGADYGYTF; v_gene: TRBV5-6; j_gene: TRBJ1-2
CDR3aa: CASSPGQSSGNTIYF; v_gene: TRBV18; j_gene: TRBJ1-3
CDR3aa: CASSRHSQETQYF; v_gene: TRBV4-3; j_gene: TRBJ2-5
CDR3aa: CASSFSSRETQYF; v_gene: TRBV28; j_gene: TRBJ2-5
CDR3aa: CASSNRNTGELFF; v_gene: TRBV6-6; j_gene: TRBJ2-2
CDR3aa: CASSLSLTSDEQYF; v_gene: TRBV11-2; j_gene: TRBJ2-7
CDR3aa: CASSTGLPSDEQFF; v_gene: TRBV5-1; j_gene: TRBJ2-1
CDR3aa: CASSQGLRGTNEKLFF; v_gene: TRBV4-3; j_gene: TRBJ1-4
CDR3aa: CASSLVGQGDYTF; v_gene: TRBV19; j_gene: TRBJ1-2
CDR3aa: CASSRGQGETQYF; v_gene: TRBV5-1; j_gene: TRBJ2-5
CDR3aa: CSLGTAQETQYF; v_gene: TRBV29-1; j_gene: TRBJ2-5
CDR3aa: CATSRSQGAGNQPQHF; v_gene: TRBV15; j_gene: TRBJ1-5
CDR3aa: CASSEGGGGARGYTF; v_gene: TRBV6-1; j_gene: TRBJ1-2
CDR3aa: CASSEQGAVTEAFF; v_gene: TRBV6-5; j_gene: TRBJ1-1
CDR3aa: CASSFPGQGGNYGYTF; v_gene: TRBV7-9; j_gene: TRBJ1-2
CDR3aa: CASSPMGQGMVKNIQYF; v_gene: TRBV27; j_gene: TRBJ2-4
CDR3aa: CASSILAGAYNEQFF; v_gene: TRBV7-2; j_gene: TRBJ2-1
CDR3aa: CSVQGGQGHRRSQETQYF; v_gene: TRBV29-1; j_gene: TRBJ2-5
CDR3aa: CASSPEGQGNQPQHF; v_gene: TRBV18; j_gene: TRBJ1-5
CDR3aa: CASSYPGQPNTEAFF; v_gene: TRBV6-6; j_gene: TRBJ1-1
CDR3aa: CASSPGLSLSSTDTQYF; v_gene: TRBV4-2; j_gene: TRBJ2-3
CDR3aa: CASRGGVFNYGYTF; v_gene: TRBV28; j_gene: TRBJ1-2
CDR3aa: CASKQGPPPYEQYF; v_gene: TRBV6-5; j_gene: TRBJ2-7
CDR3aa: CASSLAGSGHYNSPLHF; v_gene: TRBV5-6; j_gene: TRBJ1-6
CDR3aa: CASSRTSGGPNEQFF; v_gene: TRBV5-1; j_gene: TRBJ2-1
CDR3aa: CASRAGLAGGFEQFF; v_gene: TRBV5-1; j_gene: TRBJ2-1
CDR3aa: CAWREAGGNEKLFF; v_gene: TRBV30; j_gene: TRBJ1-4